This record covers a single TCR beta chain. Its antigen is unidentified. Assay: immunoSEQ multiplex PCR; the TCRdb copy retains only in-frame clones and omits some. The sample has about 1.5 million clones; 95% to 99% are singletons. With 6 bases removed from V and 2 bases from J, the gap between germline ends came to 4 bases. This CDR3 spans 12 amino acids. Germline CDR1 and CDR2: MDHEN and SYDVKM. This specimen belongs to a study of shared clonotypes between healthy human individuals. At the level of the study: Three plates each covered CD4 naive and memory; CD8 naive two, CD8 memory one.

Adult Caucasians living in Nashville, Tennessee made up all of the donors. Investigators divided CD4+ cells into CD45RA+ naive and CD45RA-negative memory subsets. Study findings and constraints: Around 5.3% of naive CD4 clonotypes were shared across a few donors.

This TCR was sampled from a man aged 30 to 45 in good health. Source material: naive CD4+ T cells sorted from blood. The subset here: CD45RA+ positively selected. The rearrangement links TRBV28 to TRBJ2-2; D not certain. CDR3 loop: CASRPNTGELFF. Written as DNA, the CDR3 is TGTGCCAGCAGGCCTAACACCGGGGAGCTGTTTTTT.